The clone carrying this T cell receptor beta chain was observed a few times. The antigen remains unidentified. A universal primer site was created by template switching, with the cDNA bearing unique molecular identifiers. TCRdb independently ran MiXCR on the 5' RACE reads; one entry per CDR3 protein. The data show 1.5 million to 2 million distinct CDR3 sequences, with around 33% seen just once and about 0.27% held by the top ten. These data belong to a study of identical twins. General study findings and limits: For monozygotic twins, models underestimated out-of-frame TCR alpha sharing. Fewer insertions marked abundant cord blood beta clonotypes; young adult naive trended weakly, memory not at all.

The germline V gene has CDR1 SQVTM and CDR2 ANQGSEA. The junction had 4 bases not matched to a gene; V was cut back by 6 bases and J by 2 bases. This CDR3 region has 13 residues. The chain uses TRBV29-1 and TRBJ2-3; 8 positions match TRBD1. The clonotype was recovered from a newborn girl in good health. Sequencing input: cord blood. The CDR3 is CSVDRAPTDTQYF. Here the CDR3 DNA reads TGCAGCGTGGACAGGGCACCCACAGATACGCAGTATTTT.